Included here is one TCR beta chain sequence, with context. Antigen unknown. Primers: 60 Vbeta forward and 13 Jbeta reverse. Using immunoSEQ multiplex PCR, the repertoire was profiled, and TCRdb retains in-frame clones only, with some absent. The sample carries under 200,000 clones, approximately 79% recorded once. Trimming removed 5 bases from V and 5 bases from J; junction bases left unmatched: 13. From germline, CDR1 is SEHNR and CDR2 FQNEAQ (reference sequence). The CDR3 runs 16 residues. This sample is part of a study of cytomegalovirus exposure and HLA in healthy donors. The study, taken as a whole, reports: Compared with the approximately 670-donor mean, an Asian-associated ancestry cluster reportedly had fewer N-insertions, according to a later analysis.

This TCR was recovered from a man in his forties in good health and CMV-seronegative. V usage is TRBV7-9 and J usage is TRBJ2-3; 7 nucleotides line up with TRBD2. Sequencing input: PBMCs. CDR3 in amino acids: CASSPGGGYSGDTQYF. The DNA of the CDR3 is TGTGCCAGCAGCCCCGGCGGGGGTTACTCGGGAGATACGCAGTATTTT. The whole variable domain, remainder taken from reference TRBV7-9 and TRBJ2-3, is DTGVSQNPRHKITKRGQNVTFRCDPISEHNRLYWYRQTLGQGPEFLTYFQNEAQLEKSRLLSDRFSAERPKGSFSTLEIQRTEQGDSAMYLCASSPGGGYSGDTQYFGPGTRLTVL.